Shown below are 5 T cell receptor beta chains from a single sample sequenced in a study of blood T cell repertoires in COVID-19. Profiling relied on immunoSEQ multiplex PCR, and the TCRdb table lists in-frame clones only, not all of them. The table lists about 300,000 clones, around 84% of them singletons. The sample was PBMCs or T cells enriched from blood (not recorded which). The receptors stem from a woman in her forties or fifties who had recovered from COVID-19.

CDR3 sequence (DNA): TGTGCCAGCAGCCGGGACAGGGGAGGGCAGTACTTC. This gives the protein CASSRDRGGQYF. The chain joins TRBV3-1 (or the pseudogene TRBV3-2) to TRBJ2-7, with 10 bases fitting TRBD1. This CDR3 has 12 residues. Germline-derived CDR1 and CDR2 are LGHDT and YNNKEL (reference sequence). Trimming removed 4 bases from V and 9 bases from J; junction bases left unmatched: 3.

The J gene is TRBJ2-5, the V gene TRBV5-1; 7 bases agree with TRBD1. The V gene's germline CDR1 is SGHRS and CDR2 YFSETQ. This CDR3 has 13 amino acids. With 3 bases clipped from V and 2 bases from J, the junction kept 1 base outside the gene matches. The CDR3 DNA reads TGCGCCAGCAGCTCGGGACAGCAAGAGACCCAGTACTTC. It translates to CASSSGQQETQYF.

The gene calls are TRBV5-8 and TRBJ1-1; 9 nucleotides line up with TRBD1. Germline lookup yields CDR1 SGHTS and CDR2 YDEGEE. V was pared by 0 bases and J by 0 bases, with 6 bases of the junction left unmatched. The length of the CDR3 is 17 residues. CDR3 residues: CASSLAGTGRVNTEAFF. The CDR3 coding sequence is TGTGCCAGCAGCTTGGCCGGGACAGGGCGGGTGAACACTGAAGCTTTCTTT.

The rearrangement uses TRBV7-2 and TRBJ2-3, with a possible D match to TRBD1 (5 bases). The CDR3 runs to 15 residues. Per germline, CDR1 SGHTA and CDR2 FQGNSA. V lost 1 base and J lost 4, with 12 bases in between. This CDR3 reads CASSLVAGRPDTQYF. The CDR3 region has the DNA TGTGCCAGCAGCTTAGTGGCAGGGCGTCCAGATACGCAGTATTTT.

This chain joins TRBV7-2 and TRBJ1-1; 8 nucleotides match TRBD1. Germline CDR1 and CDR2: SGHTA and FQGNSA. The trim removed 0 bases at V and 11 bases at J, leaving 8 bases unmatched. There are 14 residues in the CDR3. As DNA, the CDR3 is TGTGCCAGCAGCTTAGCGCGTCCGGGACAGGAGGCTTTCTTT. Its translation is CASSLARPGQEAFF. The complete variable domain, with remaining parts taken from reference TRBV7-2 and TRBJ1-1, reads GAGVSQSPSNKVTEKGKDVELRCDPISGHTALYWYRQSLGQGLEFLIYFQGNSAPDKSGLPSDRFSAERTGGSVSTLTIQRTQQEDSAVYLCASSLARPGQEAFFGQGTRLTVV.